This TCR beta chain was captured by sequencing in a study of radiotherapy plus CTLA-4 blockade in lung cancer. About the research overall: 15% to 20% of patients responded objectively, and roughly 31% achieved disease control.

CDR3 length: 13 amino acids. Germline V gene data show CDR1 as SGHDN and CDR2 as FVKESK. The trim removed 2 bases at V and 10 bases at J, leaving 6 bases unmatched. As for this clone: What it recognizes is unknown.

Sequencing was performed with immunoSEQ multiplex PCR; in TCRdb, only in-frame clones are kept and a portion is missing. The repertoire holds some 110,000 clones, about 83% seen once, with 2% to 3% in the top ten. Whole-study results and caveats: Expansion in blood of tumor-derived TCR clones was seen after radiotherapy plus ipilimumab.

The TCR comes from a human donor with non-small cell lung cancer that progressed on radiotherapy plus ipilimumab. Some clones in this sample may be carry-over from other donors' samples. Sequenced material: peripheral blood, taken from a patient treated with radiotherapy plus ipilimumab. This chain uses TRBV14 with TRBJ1-1; 8 positions match TRBD1. Here the CDR3 DNA reads TGTGCCAGCAGCCAATATCAGGGGGCAGGAGCTTTCTTT. Amino acids: CASSQYQGAGAFF.